This TCR beta chain was documented in a study of blood T cell repertoires in COVID-19. Across the study: Whether acute or convalescent, the COVID-19 samples came from the United States, Italy and Spain. Sample material is recorded as cDNA or gDNA derived from T cells, B-cell-depleted T cells, or PBMCs.

In the authors' methods: Amplification with reference gene primers provided the estimates of nucleated cell counts. TCRdb's table, derived via immunoSEQ multiplex PCR, lists solely in-frame clones and lacks some. V and J calls and clone size are as listed in that table; D and trimming were resolved from the DNA. This sample yields some 270,000 clones, of which around 85% are seen a single time; 0.87% belongs to the top ten. The length of the CDR3 is 16 residues. From germline, CDR1 is KGHSH and CDR2 LQKENI. Trimming took 4 bases from V and 3 from J; bases not matched to a gene: 9. Sequencing was performed on peripheral blood. The clonotype originates from a human donor with COVID-19, enrolled during active disease. The donor label of this sample is uncertain. The chain carries TRBV18 and TRBJ2-3; TRBD1 agrees at 8 bases. The CDR3 nucleotides are TGTGCCAGCTCACTCGCTCATGGACAGGGAACAGATACGCAGTATTTT. It encodes CASSLAHGQGTDTQYF.